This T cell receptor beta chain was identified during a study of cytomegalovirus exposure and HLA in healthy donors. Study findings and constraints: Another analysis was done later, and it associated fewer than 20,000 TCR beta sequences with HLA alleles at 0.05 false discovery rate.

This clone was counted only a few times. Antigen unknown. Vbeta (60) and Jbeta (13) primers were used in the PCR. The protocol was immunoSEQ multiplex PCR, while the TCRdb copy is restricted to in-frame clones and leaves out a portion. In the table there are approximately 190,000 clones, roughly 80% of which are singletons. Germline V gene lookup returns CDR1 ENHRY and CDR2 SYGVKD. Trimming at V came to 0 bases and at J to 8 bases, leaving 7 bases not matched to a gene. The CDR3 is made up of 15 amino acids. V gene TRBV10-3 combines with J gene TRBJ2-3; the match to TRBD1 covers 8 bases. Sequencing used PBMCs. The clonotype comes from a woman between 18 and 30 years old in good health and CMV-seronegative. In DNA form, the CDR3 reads TGTGCCATCAGTGAGTCGGGACAGGCGCAGGTTACGCAGTATTTT. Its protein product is CAISESGQAQVTQYF.